These 13 T cell receptor beta chains originate from one sample sequenced in a study of shared clonotypes between healthy human individuals. Profiled with immunoSEQ multiplex PCR; TCRdb holds only in-frame clones, not every one. The sample has some 2.4 million clones; roughly 93% are singletons. Sequencing was carried out using naive CD4+ T cells from PBMCs. Subset meaning: CD45RA+ positively selected. The receptor source for this set is a man aged 18 to 30 in good health. Some clones in this sample may be carry-over from other donors' samples.

This clone was detected only a few times. This sequence joins TRBV7-6 and TRBJ2-2; D not resolved. The germline V gene has CDR1 SGHVS and CDR2 FNYEAQ. Trimming removed 6 bases at V and 1 base at J, with 3 bases between. This CDR3 is 12 amino acids long. The DNA for the CDR3 is TGTGCCAGCAGTCGGAACACCGGGGAGCTGTTTTTT. Translated: CASSRNTGELFF.

This sequence joins TRBV28 and TRBJ1-5; D unresolved. CDR3 length: 15 residues. Trimming stripped 2 bases from V and 4 bases from J, with 12 bases between. The germline V gene encodes CDR1 MDHEN and CDR2 SYDVKM. CDR3 region: CASSLRSPGNQPQHF. CDR3 bases: TGTGCCAGCAGTTTAAGGTCGCCCGGAAATCAGCCCCAGCATTTT. Full variable domain (rest looked up from reference TRBV28 and TRBJ1-5): DVKVTQSSRYLVKRTGEKVFLECVQDMDHENMFWYRQDPGLGLRLIYFSYDVKMKEKGDIPEGYSVSREKKERFSLILESASTNQTSMYLCASSLRSPGNQPQHFGDGTRLSIL.

The chain recombines TRBV28 with TRBJ2-7; D might be TRBD1 (6 bases). Per germline, CDR1 MDHEN and CDR2 SYDVKM. This CDR3 has 12 residues. Trimming cost V 5 bases and J 3 bases, with 8 bases left between them. Here the CDR3 reads CASSGQHYEQYF. CDR3 in DNA: TGTGCCAGCAGTGGACAGCACTACGAGCAGTACTTC.

The CDR3 protein is CSVGTGGFRNEQFF. In nucleotides, the CDR3 is TGCAGCGTGGGGACAGGGGGATTTAGGAATGAGCAGTTCTTC. This chain joins TRBV29-1 and TRBJ2-1; 11 nucleotides match TRBD1. After removal of 6 bases from V and 7 bases from J, the junction contained 8 bases not matched to a gene. Germline V gene lookup returns CDR1 SQVTM and CDR2 ANQGSEA. The CDR3 is made up of 14 amino acids.

The J gene is TRBJ2-1, the V gene TRBV7-2; tentative D call: TRBD2 (7 bases). Germline V CDR1 and CDR2: SGHTA, FQGNSA. The CDR3 contains 18 residues. V was pared by 1 base and J by 9 bases, with 25 bases between. This CDR3 reads CASSLVGGTGGKGGEQFF. CDR3 coding DNA: TGTGCCAGCAGCTTAGTAGGGGGAACGGGAGGAAAAGGCGGTGAGCAGTTCTTC.

The J gene is TRBJ1-4, the V gene TRBV2, with unresolved D. This CDR3 region has 14 residues. Germline CDR1 SNHLY, CDR2 FYNNEI. V was pared by 6 bases and J by 5 bases, with 13 bases between. The CDR3 region is CASSGSVPNEKLFF. As DNA, the CDR3 is TGTGCCAGCAGCGGGTCAGTACCAAATGAAAAACTGTTTTTT.

The chain links TRBV6-1 to TRBJ1-5, with 7 positions matching TRBD1. There are 14 residues in the CDR3. From germline, CDR1 is MNHNS and CDR2 SASEGT. Losses at the gene ends were 6 bases for V and 1 base for J; bases not matched to a gene: 3. CDR3: CASRAGGSNQPQHF. CDR3 DNA: TGTGCCAGCAGAGCAGGGGGAAGCAATCAGCCCCAGCATTTT.

V gene TRBV14 combines with J gene TRBJ2-7; D is unclear. CDR3 size: 13 residues. V was clipped by 1 base and J by 1 base, with 5 bases between them. Germline V gives CDR1 SGHDN, CDR2 FVKESK. For the CDR3, the DNA is TGTGCCAGCAGCCAAGGTGGTTCCTACGAGCAGTACTTC. Translating gives CASSQGGSYEQYF.

In its sample, this clone was seen a few times. The chain combines TRBV7-9 with TRBJ1-1; D gene ambiguous. Trimming cost V 4 bases and J 1 base, with 10 bases left between them. Germline V gene data show CDR1 as SEHNR and CDR2 as FQNEAQ (reference sequence). The CDR3 totals 14 residues. The CDR3 coding sequence is TGTGCCAGCAGCTCTCAACAGCGGAACACTGAAGCTTTCTTT. Encoded protein: CASSSQQRNTEAFF.

The rearrangement links TRBV5-1 to TRBJ1-2; D may be TRBD1 (5 bases). V gave up 3 bases and J gave up 7 bases, with 25 bases separating them. Germline V gene data show CDR1 as SGHRS and CDR2 as YFSETQ. CDR3 size: 17 residues. The CDR3 DNA reads TGCGCCAGCAGCTATACGTTCTTCGGGGCCCCCGGAGGTGGCTACACCTTC. It is translated as CASSYTFFGAPGGGYTF.

The V gene is TRBV25-1, the J gene TRBJ2-1; TRBD1 matches at 11 bases. Germline CDR1 reads MGHDK; CDR2 reads SYGVNS. V shed 5 bases and J 6 bases; nucleotides not matched to a gene: 6. CDR3 size: 15 residues. The CDR3 loop reads CASSPGTGGINEQFF. The CDR3, as DNA: TGTGCCAGCAGTCCCGGGACAGGGGGAATCAATGAGCAGTTCTTC.

This clone was detected only once. The chain couples TRBV5-1 to TRBJ2-1; no clear D. The CDR3 is 14 residues long. CDR1 is SGHRS and CDR2 is YFSETQ in the germline V gene. The V end lost 4 bases, the J end lost 0 bases, and 8 bases lay between the germline ends. The CDR3 nucleotides read TGCGCCAGCAGCGCAGTGAGCTCCTACAATGAGCAGTTCTTC. Amino acids: CASSAVSSYNEQFF.

The V call is TRBV2, the J call TRBJ1-1, with D unclear. Germline CDR1 and CDR2: SNHLY and FYNNEI. The V gene lost 3 bases and the J gene lost 1 base, with 6 bases spanning the gap. The CDR3 is made up of 13 amino acids. The CDR3 bases are TGTGCCAGCAGTGAGACACGGAACACTGAAGCTTTCTTT. This gives the protein CASSETRNTEAFF.